The clone carrying this T cell receptor beta chain has a handful of counts. Antigen unknown. RNA, once extracted, was reverse transcribed into cDNA for use as the sequencing template. Measured with immunoSEQ multiplex PCR; TCRdb has only the in-frame clones, and not every one. The sample includes just over 150,000 clones, under 70% seen only once; the top ten take 0.91%. The treatment denotes: oral pan-JAK inhibitor, 5-10 mg twice daily. From germline, CDR1 is SQVTM and CDR2 ANQGSEA. Trimming took 6 bases from V and 0 from J, leaving 11 bases between them. This CDR3 contains 13 residues. The sample comes from a study of CD8+ T cells in alopecia areata. Whole-study findings and limits: Among the top 100, expanded CD8+ clones, as well as scalp clonality, were significantly decreased by tofacitinib.

The TCR was taken from a human donor with alopecia areata. Material: CD4+ T cells sorted from blood, obtained at week 4, from a patient treated with tofacitinib. The chain employs TRBV29-1 and TRBJ1-1, with D hard to call. The CDR3 coding sequence is TGCAGCGTAAAGGGCGTATTGAACACTGAAGCTTTCTTT. It is translated as CSVKGVLNTEAFF. The full variable domain, its missing parts supplied by reference TRBV29-1 and TRBJ1-1, is SAVISQKPSRDICQRGTSLTIQCQVDSQVTMMFWYRQQPGQSLTLIATANQGSEATYESGFVIDKFPISRPNLTFSTLTVSNMSPEDSSIYLCSVKGVLNTEAFFGQGTRLTVV.